These 17 T cell receptor beta chains share one sample of origin, sequenced in a study of blood T cell repertoires in COVID-19. The table came from immunoSEQ multiplex PCR; TCRdb's copy has only in-frame clones and leaves some out. The table records more than 200,000 clones, around 88% of them present only once. The sample was peripheral blood. The origin of the receptors is a man older than 75 with acute or convalescent COVID-19.

This clone has a single count. V and J are TRBV3-1 (or the pseudogene TRBV3-2) and TRBJ2-7; weak D call: TRBD1 (6 bases). Germline V lookup: CDR1 LGHDT, CDR2 YNNKEL (reference sequence). The CDR3 extends over 14 amino acids. V was cut by 2 bases and J by 0 bases, with 8 bases left in between. CDR3 in DNA: TGTGCCAGCAGCCAAATGACAGGCTCCTACGAGCAGTACTTC. It translates to CASSQMTGSYEQYF.

The genes are TRBV11-2 and TRBJ2-7; D perhaps matches TRBD1 (6 bases). V lost 7 bases, J lost 2 bases, and 12 bases lay in between. CDR3 length equals 13 residues. Germline CDR1 is SGHAT and CDR2 is FQNNGV. The CDR3 nucleotides read TGTGCCAGCACTAAGGACAGAGCCTACGAGCAGTACTTC. The encoded protein is CASTKDRAYEQYF. Variable domain in full (rest from reference TRBV11-2 and TRBJ2-7): EAGVAQSPRYKIIEKRQSVAFWCNPISGHATLYWYQQILGQGPKLLIQFQNNGVVDDSQLPKDRFSAERLKGVDSTLKIQPAKLEDSAVYLCASTKDRAYEQYFGPGTRLTVT.

The V call is TRBV4-3, the J call TRBJ2-5, with D tentatively TRBD2 (6 bases). The CDR3 loop spans 15 amino acids. Trimming took 1 base from V and 5 from J, leaving 14 bases between them. Germline assignment: CDR1 LGHNA and CDR2 YSLEER. Written as DNA, the CDR3 is TGCGCCAGCAGCCAAGGGGTTAGCGGAGGGGAGACCCAGTACTTC. Translated, it gives CASSQGVSGGETQYF.

V gene TRBV7-6 combines with J gene TRBJ1-6; D unresolved. The germline V and J ends were trimmed by 1 base and 7 bases, with 11 bases remaining between them. From germline, CDR1 is SGHVS and CDR2 FNYEAQ. CDR3 size: 15 residues. The CDR3 DNA reads TGTGCCAGCAGCTTAGTGCAGGCTGGCAATTCACCCCTCCACTTT. Its translation is CASSLVQAGNSPLHF. The whole variable domain, filled in from reference TRBV7-6 and TRBJ1-6, reads GAGVSQSPRYKVTKRGQDVALRCDPISGHVSLYWYRQALGQGPEFLTYFNYEAQQDKSGLPNDRFSAERPEGSISTLTIQRTEQRDSAMYRCASSLVQAGNSPLHFGNGTRLTVT.

The chain carries TRBV29-1 and TRBJ2-2; 8 bases map to TRBD1. Unmatched junction bases numbered 5, after V lost 4 bases and J lost 7 bases. Germline V gene sequence: CDR1 SQVTM, CDR2 ANQGSEA. The CDR3 runs 13 residues. This CDR3 is CSVGQGAIGELFF. The CDR3 DNA reads TGCAGCGTTGGCCAGGGGGCGATCGGGGAGCTGTTTTTT.

The V call is TRBV5-4, the J call TRBJ1-2; D perhaps matches TRBD1 (6 bases). This CDR3 is built from 13 residues. Germline CDR1 reads SGHNT; CDR2 reads YYREEE (reference sequence). The germline V and J ends were trimmed by 2 bases and 3 bases, with 8 bases remaining between them. The CDR3 bases are TGTGCCAGCAGCTTAGGGGGGGACTATGGCTACACCTTC. It codes for CASSLGGDYGYTF. Using reference TRBV5-4 and TRBJ1-2 for the parts outside the CDR3, the full variable domain is ETGVTQSPTHLIKTRGQQVTLRCSSQSGHNTVSWYQQALGQGPQFIFQYYREEENGRGNFPPRFSGLQFPNYSSELNVNALELDDSALYLCASSLGGDYGYTFGSGTRLTVV.

J is TRBJ2-2 and V is TRBV11-3; tentative D call: TRBD1 (5 bases). Trimming shortened V by 3 bases and J by 1 base, and 12 bases separated the two germline ends. The germline gives CDR1 SGHNT, CDR2 YENEEA. This CDR3 is 16 amino acids long. The CDR3 loop reads CASSLGLTENTGELFF. The CDR3, as DNA: TGTGCCAGCAGCTTGGGGTTGACAGAGAACACCGGGGAGCTGTTTTTT. The variable domain in full, with the rest retrieved from reference TRBV11-3 and TRBJ2-2, is EAGVVQSPRYKIIEKKQPVAFWCNPISGHNTLYWYLQNLGQGPELLIRYENEEAVDDSQLPKDRFSAERLKGVDSTLKIQPAELGDSAVYLCASSLGLTENTGELFFGEGSRLTVL.

J is TRBJ1-4 and V is TRBV7-9; 10 nucleotides line up with TRBD1. The germline gives CDR1 SEHNR, CDR2 FQNEAQ (reference sequence). The V segment lost 3 bases and the J segment 10 bases; nucleotides outside the gene matches: 8. The CDR3 contains 15 residues. CDR3 coding DNA: TGTGCCAGCAGCTTCCCGGGACAGGGGCTCCCAAAACTGTTTTTT. Its protein is CASSFPGQGLPKLFF.

The chain uses TRBV7-9 and TRBJ1-5; a weak D match, TRBD1 (6 bases). The V end lost 5 bases, the J end lost 0 bases, and 8 bases lay between the germline ends. Per the germline V gene, CDR1 is SEHNR and CDR2 is FQNEAQ (reference sequence). This CDR3 comprises 14 residues. CDR3 sequence (DNA): TGTGCCAGCAGCCCACAGGGTAGCAATCAGCCCCAGCATTTT. Its protein product is CASSPQGSNQPQHF.

The rearrangement joins TRBV7-3 to TRBJ2-2, with 7 bases lining up with TRBD1. V trimming: 4 bases; J trimming: 3 bases; junction bases outside the gene matches: 5. The CDR3 extends over 15 amino acids. The germline gives CDR1 SGHTA, CDR2 FQGTGA. This CDR3 is CASSSRQGYTGELFF. For the CDR3, the DNA is TGTGCCAGCAGCTCCCGACAGGGTTACACCGGGGAGCTGTTTTTT.

The chain is built from TRBV5-1 and TRBJ2-3; 13 bases map to TRBD2. The CDR3 length is 19 residues. Trimming cost V 0 bases and J 4 bases; bases outside gene matches: 11. CDR1 SGHRS and CDR2 YFSETQ come from the germline V gene. CDR3 sequence: CASSLAGTSGIFPADTQYF. DNA of the CDR3: TGCGCCAGCAGCTTGGCCGGGACTAGCGGGATTTTCCCCGCAGATACGCAGTATTTT.

The V call is TRBV28, the J call TRBJ1-1, with D possibly TRBD1 on 6 matching bases. Per germline, CDR1 MDHEN and CDR2 SYDVKM. The CDR3 is 15 amino acids. The V gene lost 5 bases and the J gene lost 0 bases, with 13 bases spanning the gap. The chain's CDR3 is CASSINRELNTEAFF. CDR3 bases: TGTGCCAGCAGTATAAACAGGGAGCTGAACACTGAAGCTTTCTTT.

A remark on this clone: This CDR3 is also generated by other DNA sequences in the sample. The rearrangement joins TRBV6-2 or TRBV6-3 to TRBJ2-7; 13 bases fit TRBD2. Trimming at V came to 2 bases and at J to 7 bases, leaving 2 bases not matched to a gene. The CDR3 sequence is 14 residues long. The V gene's germline CDR1 is MNHEY and CDR2 SVGEGT. CDR3 DNA sequence: TGTGCCAGCAGTTACCCGGGACTAGCGGGAGAGCAGTACTTC. Encoded protein: CASSYPGLAGEQYF.

V and J are TRBV3-1 (or the pseudogene TRBV3-2) and TRBJ1-1; weak D call: TRBD1 (5 bases). The CDR3 covers 17 residues. The V and J ends lost 0 bases and 6 bases respectively, with 20 bases between them. Germline assignment: CDR1 LGHDT and CDR2 YNNKEL (reference sequence). CDR3 DNA sequence: TGTGCCAGCAGCCAAGATAGGCGGGTGCGGGACGGTTCTGAAGCTTTCTTT. The encoded protein is CASSQDRRVRDGSEAFF.

This clone was recorded only once. The V gene is TRBV28, the J gene TRBJ1-5; 8 bases line up with TRBD1. CDR1 MDHEN and CDR2 SYDVKM come from the germline V gene. The CDR3 loop spans 16 amino acids. After removal of 4 bases from V and 3 bases from J, the junction contained 8 bases not matched to a gene. The CDR3 loop reads CASSSSTGAANQPQHF. The DNA for the CDR3 is TGTGCCAGCAGTTCCTCGACAGGGGCCGCCAATCAGCCCCAGCATTTT.

This clone has just a few counts. The chain employs TRBV5-1 and TRBJ2-5; maybe TRBD1 (6 bases). The CDR3 is made up of 14 amino acids. Trimming took off 2 bases at V and 2 bases at J, with 10 bases between the two ends. CDR1 and CDR2 (germline): SGHRS, YFSETQ. This CDR3 is CASSFSGVQETQYF. The CDR3 coding sequence is TGCGCCAGCAGCTTTTCAGGGGTACAAGAGACCCAGTACTTC. Looking up the rest from reference TRBV5-1 and TRBJ2-5 gives the full variable domain: KAGVTQTPRYLIKTRGQQVTLSCSPISGHRSVSWYQQTPGQGLQFLFEYFSETQRNKGNFPGRFSGRQFSNSRSEMNVSTLELGDSALYLCASSFSGVQETQYFGPGTRLLVL.

The chain uses TRBV5-8 and TRBJ2-2; a weak D match, TRBD2 (6 bases). Between the trimmed V and J ends, which lost 4 bases and 3 bases, there was a span of 13 bases. The CDR3 length is 15 residues. CDR1 and CDR2 (germline): SGHTS, YDEGEE. CDR3 DNA sequence: TGTGCCAGCAGCCAAAGACGGGGGTACACCGGGGAGCTGTTTTTT. This sequence encodes CASSQRRGYTGELFF.